One and the same sample provided the 21 T cell receptor beta chains below, sequenced in a study of shared clonotypes between healthy human individuals. TCRdb's copy holds only in-frame clones and misses some; the assay was immunoSEQ multiplex PCR. The table includes some 1.5 million clones, 96% detected once. The sequencing input was naive CD4+ T cells sorted from blood. Sample subset: CD45RA+ positively selected. These receptor sequences come from a man between 25 and 39 years old in good health.

The V call is TRBV5-4, the J call TRBJ1-2, with a tentative D call TRBD1 (5 bases). This CDR3 region has 15 residues. V lost 2 bases to trimming and J lost 6 bases, with 17 bases between them. Germline CDR1 is SGHNT and CDR2 is YYREEE (reference sequence). CDR3 loop: CASSFKSRVLDGYTF. Here the CDR3 DNA reads TGTGCCAGCAGCTTTAAGTCCAGGGTTCTGGATGGCTACACCTTC.

The rearrangement links TRBV5-1 to TRBJ1-2; D gene uncertain. This CDR3 is built from 14 residues. CDR1 SGHRS and CDR2 YFSETQ come from the germline V gene. Trimming took 0 bases from V and 7 from J, leaving 13 bases between them. The CDR3, as DNA: TGCGCCAGCAGCTTGGACTCGGCAGCAGGTGGCTACACCTTC. Protein: CASSLDSAAGGYTF. Full variable domain (remainder filled in from reference TRBV5-1 and TRBJ1-2): KAGVTQTPRYLIKTRGQQVTLSCSPISGHRSVSWYQQTPGQGLQFLFEYFSETQRNKGNFPGRFSGRQFSNSRSEMNVSTLELGDSALYLCASSLDSAAGGYTFGSGTRLTVV.

The chain is built from TRBV14 and TRBJ2-7; 11 bases fit TRBD2. The CDR3 sequence is 18 residues long. Germline V lookup: CDR1 SGHDN, CDR2 FVKESK. Trimming cost V 3 bases and J 2 bases; bases outside gene matches: 12. The CDR3 sequence: CASSHTRGPSGRPYEQYF. The CDR3 DNA reads as TGTGCCAGCAGCCATACGAGGGGCCCTAGCGGGAGGCCCTACGAGCAGTACTTC.

J is TRBJ2-1 and V is TRBV2, with 8 bases matching TRBD2. Germline lookup yields CDR1 SNHLY and CDR2 FYNNEI. This CDR3 is 14 amino acids long. V shed 7 bases and J 10 bases; nucleotides not matched to a gene: 12. The CDR3 region is CASISERESGEQFF. The CDR3 nucleotides are TGTGCCAGCATCAGTGAGCGGGAGTCGGGAGAGCAGTTCTTC.

The chain combines TRBV29-1 with TRBJ2-3, with 7 bases lining up with TRBD1. J was trimmed by 5 bases and V by 5 bases; bases with no gene match: 7. The germline CDR1 and CDR2 sequences are SQVTM and ANQGSEA. There are 13 residues in the CDR3. The DNA for the CDR3 is TGCAGCGTTCCAGGGGGAAGGGGAGATACGCAGTATTTT. It encodes CSVPGGRGDTQYF.

This chain joins TRBV6-1 and TRBJ1-5; TRBD1 matches 7 bases. J lost 6 bases, V lost 6 bases, and 8 bases had no gene match. Per the germline V gene, CDR1 is MNHNS and CDR2 is SASEGT. The CDR3 runs 14 residues. The CDR3 spells CASRETGSGQPQHF. CDR3 bases: TGTGCCAGCAGAGAGACAGGGTCTGGTCAGCCCCAGCATTTT.

Worth noting for this clone: Other DNA sequences from this sample encode an identical CDR3 as well. The rearrangement uses TRBV9 and TRBJ2-1; D not resolved. V was trimmed by 0 bases and J by 0 bases, leaving 7 bases between them. CDR1 and CDR2 from the germline V gene are SGDLS and YYNGEE. The CDR3 loop spans 15 amino acids. CDR3 sequence reads: CASSVAWGSYNEQFF. CDR3 sequence (DNA): TGTGCCAGCAGCGTAGCGTGGGGCTCCTACAATGAGCAGTTCTTC. Full variable domain (outside the CDR3, taken from reference TRBV9 and TRBJ2-1): DSGVTQTPKHLITATGQRVTLRCSPRSGDLSVYWYQQSLDQGLQFLIQYYNGEERAKGNILERFSAQQFPDLHSELNLSSLELGDSALYFCASSVAWGSYNEQFFGPGTRLTVL.

The rearrangement uses TRBV10-3 and TRBJ1-1; 11 bases fit TRBD1. CDR3 size: 15 residues. Germline loops: CDR1 ENHRY, CDR2 SYGVKD. The junction had 4 bases not matched to a gene; V was cut back by 7 bases and J by 0 bases. The CDR3 nucleotides are TGTGCCATCACCCGGACAGGGGGCCTGAACACTGAAGCTTTCTTT. Its translation is CAITRTGGLNTEAFF.

J is TRBJ2-7 and V is TRBV5-1; D is unclear. Between the trimmed V and J ends, which lost 0 bases and 2 bases, there was a span of 12 bases. Per germline, CDR1 SGHRS and CDR2 YFSETQ. The CDR3 is 15 residues long. CDR3: CASSLGLQSPYEQYF. The CDR3 DNA reads TGCGCCAGCAGCTTGGGACTCCAATCACCCTACGAGCAGTACTTC.

The rearrangement uses TRBV6-1 and TRBJ1-2; D gene uncertain. From germline, CDR1 is MNHNS and CDR2 SASEGT. The CDR3 has 14 residues. The V gene lost 3 bases and the J gene lost 4 bases, with 12 bases spanning the gap. The DNA for the CDR3 is TGTGCCAGCAGTGATTTGGGGAGCTCCTATGGCTACACCTTC. Its protein is CASSDLGSSYGYTF.

The chain employs TRBV28 and TRBJ2-7; D gene unclear. The CDR3 runs 14 residues. The V gene's germline CDR1 is MDHEN and CDR2 SYDVKM. V was trimmed by 1 base and J by 8 bases, leaving 15 bases between them. The CDR3 DNA reads TGTGCCAGCAGTTTATTGGCCCTCTCTGAGCAGCAGTACTTC. Translating gives CASSLLALSEQQYF.

The chain carries TRBV30 and TRBJ2-7; 13 positions match TRBD2. Germline loops: CDR1 GTSNPN, CDR2 SVGIG (reference sequence). The ends lost 5 bases at V and 2 bases at J; junction bases unmatched: 12. The CDR3 length is 17 residues. The CDR3 DNA reads as TGTGCCTGGGTCGGGACAGGGGGGACTAGCGGGACCTACGAGCAGTACTTC. Amino acids: CAWVGTGGTSGTYEQYF. The variable domain in full, with the rest retrieved from reference TRBV30 and TRBJ2-7, is SQTIHQWPATLVQPVGSPLSLECTVEGTSNPNLYWYRQAAGRGLQLLFYSVGIGQISSEVPQNLSASRPQDRQFILSSKKLLLSDSGFYLCAWVGTGGTSGTYEQYFGPGTRLTVT.

CDR3: CASSPPTGTQYF. CDR3 sequence (DNA): TGTGCCAGCTCACCACCGACGGGTACGCAGTATTTT. The chain couples TRBV18 to TRBJ2-3; no clear D. This CDR3 comprises 12 residues. Trimming removed 0 bases from V and 8 bases from J, with 6 bases in between. CDR1 and CDR2 from the germline V gene are KGHSH and LQKENI.

This clone was counted once. The chain employs TRBV11-2 and TRBJ2-3; 7 bases match TRBD2. The CDR3 runs 16 residues. V lost 3 bases and J lost 2; bases outside the gene matches: 8. Germline V gene data show CDR1 as SGHAT and CDR2 as FQNNGV. The CDR3 DNA sequence: TGTGCCAGCAGCTTTAGGCGGGAGCGCACCACAGATACGCAGTATTTT. Its translation: CASSFRRERTTDTQYF.

This chain uses TRBV28 with TRBJ2-7, with 9 nucleotides matching TRBD2. Unmatched junction bases numbered 11, after V lost 2 bases and J lost 3 bases. This CDR3 is built from 17 residues. Germline values: CDR1 MDHEN, CDR2 SYDVKM. CDR3 in DNA: TGTGCCAGCAGTTTAAACGTAGGGCTAGCGGGAATCTACGAGCAGTACTTC. Residues: CASSLNVGLAGIYEQYF.

V usage is TRBV7-9 and J usage is TRBJ2-3, with D possibly matching TRBD2 (6 bases). This CDR3 is 16 amino acids long. V dropped 4 bases and J dropped 7 bases, with 21 bases sitting between them. CDR1 is SEHNR and CDR2 is FQNEAQ in the germline V gene (reference sequence). The CDR3 sequence is CASSSPRGGADHTQYF. DNA for the CDR3: TGTGCCAGCAGCTCCCCACGTGGCGGGGCTGACCATACGCAGTATTTT.

This rearrangement joins TRBV28 to TRBJ2-3; D is unresolved. Trimming stripped 3 bases from V and 9 bases from J, with 16 bases between. Germline CDR1 reads MDHEN; CDR2 reads SYDVKM. This CDR3 is 14 amino acids long. CDR3: CASSFHGGRWTQYF. CDR3 nucleotide sequence: TGTGCCAGCAGTTTTCACGGCGGACGGTGGACGCAGTATTTT.

Note on this clone: Other DNA sequences in the sample encode the same CDR3. This rearrangement joins TRBV19 to TRBJ2-7, with D unclear. Germline V gene data show CDR1 as LNHDA and CDR2 as SQIVND (reference sequence). CDR3 length equals 13 residues. Trimming removed 3 bases from V and 2 bases from J, with 8 bases in between. CDR3 region: CASSIPGPYEQYF. The CDR3 DNA reads TGTGCCAGTAGTATCCCGGGCCCCTACGAGCAGTACTTC.

This clone was detected once. The V call is TRBV15, the J call TRBJ2-7, with a tentative D call TRBD1 (5 bases). This CDR3 has 14 amino acids. Germline V gene lookup returns CDR1 LNHNV and CDR2 YYDKDF (reference sequence). V lost 0 bases and J 2 bases, leaving 8 bases between the germline ends. The CDR3 DNA is TGTGCCACCAGCAGAGAGGGGCTTCCCTACGAGCAGTACTTC. It yields the protein CATSREGLPYEQYF.

The chain employs TRBV5-1 and TRBJ2-1; the D is unclear. CDR1 is SGHRS and CDR2 is YFSETQ in the germline V gene. Between the trimmed V and J ends, which lost 2 bases and 4 bases, there was a span of 13 bases. This CDR3 is built from 15 residues. The CDR3 nucleotides read TGCGCCAGCAGCTTAACAGCGAATCTATACAATGAGCAGTTCTTC. This encodes CASSLTANLYNEQFF.

Turning to this clone: Given a much more abundant clone one base away, this may be a read error. The chain is built from TRBV27 and TRBJ2-6; D call uncertain. The CDR3 spans 14 residues. V lost 5 bases to trimming and J lost 0 bases, with 5 bases between them. Germline V lookup: CDR1 MNHEY, CDR2 SMNVEV (reference sequence). The CDR3 DNA reads TGTGCCAGCAGTGCGAGCTCTGGGGCCAACGTCCTGACTTTC. As protein: CASSASSGANVLTF.